The source of this T cell receptor (beta chain) is a study of blood T cell repertoires in COVID-19. Study-wide context: From T cells, B-cell-depleted T cells, or PBMCs came the material, which was cDNA or gDNA.

This clone was seen a handful of times. Unmatched junction bases numbered 12, after V lost 5 bases and J lost 4 bases. This CDR3 has 17 residues. Germline assignment: CDR1 MGHRA and CDR2 YSYEKL. Authors' methods: Amplified reference gene primers provided the basis for estimating nucleated cell counts. The data were produced by immunoSEQ multiplex PCR, yet TCRdb's version contains in-frame clones alone and is incomplete. V and J calls and clone size are copied from that table; D and trimming were computed from the DNA. This table has some 74,000 clones, roughly 80% appearing once. The chain carries TRBV4-1 and TRBJ1-5; 9 positions match TRBD1. Source material: peripheral blood. The receptor was isolated from a woman at least 80 years old with active or convalescent COVID-19. The CDR3 region is CASSTRSQGALNQPQHF. The DNA of the CDR3 is TGCGCCAGCAGCACCCGTTCACAGGGGGCTCTTAATCAGCCCCAGCATTTT.